A selection of T cell receptor beta chains follows, all from one sample in a study of monozygotic twins with inflammatory bowel disease. One entry per CDR3 protein, without DNA, is what TCRdb gives after re-calling the 5' RACE reads. The sample's table shows roughly 100,000 distinct CDR3 sequences. Sequencing was done on a sample of blood. These TCRs come from a human donor with ulcerative colitis or Crohn's disease, or a healthy co-twin of an affected twin (not recorded which). CDR3s include the opening cysteine and the closing phenylalanine or tryptophan.

CDR3aa: CASMEREVTNEQFF
v_gene: TRBV5-1
j_gene: TRBJ2-1

CDR3aa: CASSLTGAGDYEQYF
v_gene: TRBV5-1
j_gene: TRBJ2-7

CDR3aa: CASSFQGGSYEQYF
v_gene: TRBV28
j_gene: TRBJ2-7

CDR3aa: CASSFSEGEQYF
v_gene: TRBV12-3/TRBV12-4
j_gene: TRBJ2-7

CDR3aa: CASSLSGGTTEAFF
v_gene: TRBV7-3
j_gene: TRBJ1-1

CDR3aa: CASSWGRGFSGEKLFF
v_gene: TRBV27
j_gene: TRBJ1-4

CDR3aa: CASSPPGGEQYF
v_gene: TRBV27
j_gene: TRBJ2-7

CDR3aa: CASRRPTLQGPNYGYTF
v_gene: TRBV27
j_gene: TRBJ1-2

CDR3aa: CASSPTSIKYEQYF
v_gene: TRBV5-1
j_gene: TRBJ2-7

CDR3aa: CAISEASGGETQYF
v_gene: TRBV10-3
j_gene: TRBJ2-5

CDR3aa: CATSRGSGMDSHF
v_gene: TRBV15
j_gene: TRBJ1-5

CDR3aa: CSADKLGQQYF
v_gene: TRBV20-1
j_gene: TRBJ2-7

CDR3aa: CASSLRGLASYNEQFF
v_gene: TRBV5-1
j_gene: TRBJ2-1

CDR3aa: CASSYGGLLPYGYTF
v_gene: TRBV6-5
j_gene: TRBJ1-2

CDR3aa: CASTDVATDTQYF
v_gene: TRBV7-2
j_gene: TRBJ2-3

CDR3aa: CASSEGGYNQPQHF
v_gene: TRBV28
j_gene: TRBJ1-5